This T cell receptor (beta chain) is from a study of blood T cell repertoires in COVID-19. Assay: immunoSEQ multiplex PCR; the TCRdb copy retains only in-frame clones and omits some. The sample consists of about 290,000 clones, around nine tenths of them appearing once. The germline V gene has CDR1 MNHEY and CDR2 SMNVEV (reference sequence). The length of the CDR3 is 15 residues. V was cut by 5 bases and J by 1 base, with 13 bases left in between. This clone was detected a few times. The V and J genes are TRBV27 and TRBJ2-3; a possible D gene is TRBD2 (6 bases). This clonotype originated in a woman aged 40 to 50 who had recovered from COVID-19. Sequences were obtained from PBMCs or T cells enriched from blood (not recorded which). CDR3 sequence: CASSPSWGGTDTQYF. DNA of the CDR3: TGTGCCAGCAGTCCATCCTGGGGGGGCACAGATACGCAGTATTTT.